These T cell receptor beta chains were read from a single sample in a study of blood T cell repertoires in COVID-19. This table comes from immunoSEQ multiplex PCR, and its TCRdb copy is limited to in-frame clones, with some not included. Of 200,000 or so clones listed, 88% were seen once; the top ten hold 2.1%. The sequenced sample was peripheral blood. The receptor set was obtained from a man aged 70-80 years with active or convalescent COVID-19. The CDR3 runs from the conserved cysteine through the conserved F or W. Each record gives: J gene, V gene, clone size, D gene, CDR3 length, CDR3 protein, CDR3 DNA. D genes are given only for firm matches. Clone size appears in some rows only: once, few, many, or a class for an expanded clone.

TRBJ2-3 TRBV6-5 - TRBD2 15 CASSRAGEYPDTQYF TGTGCCAGCAGCAGAGCGGGAGAGTATCCAGATACGCAGTATTTT
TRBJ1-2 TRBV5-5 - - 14 CASSSQGMGYGYTF TGTGCCAGCAGCTCTCAGGGGATGGGCTATGGCTACACCTTC
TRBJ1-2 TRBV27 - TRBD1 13 CASSSRTGAGYTF TGTGCCAGCAGTTCTCGGACAGGGGCCGGCTACACCTTC
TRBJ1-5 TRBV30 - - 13 CAWSIDSNQPQHF TGTGCCTGGAGTATAGATAGCAATCAGCCCCAGCATTTT
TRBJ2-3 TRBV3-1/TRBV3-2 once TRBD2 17 CASSQWLAGGSTDTQYF TGTGCCAGCAGCCAATGGCTAGCGGGGGGGAGCACAGATACGCAGTATTTT
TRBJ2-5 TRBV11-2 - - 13 CASRTGVEETQYF TGTGCCAGCAGGACAGGCGTTGAAGAGACCCAGTACTTC
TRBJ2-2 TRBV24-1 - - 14 CATGGGVSTGELFF TGTGCCACCGGTGGGGGCGTGAGCACCGGGGAGCTGTTTTTT
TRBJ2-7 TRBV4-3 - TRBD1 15 CASSQSTGGSYEQYF TGCGCCAGCAGCCAATCGACAGGGGGCTCCTACGAGCAGTACTTC
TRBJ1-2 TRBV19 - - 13 CASRAGYIYGYTF TGTGCCAGTAGGGCAGGGTATATCTATGGCTACACCTTC
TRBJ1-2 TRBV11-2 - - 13 CASSLGDTYGYTF TGTGCCAGCAGCTTAGGGGACACCTATGGCTACACCTTC
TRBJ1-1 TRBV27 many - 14 CASSPDRRNTEAFF TGTGCCAGCAGTCCAGACAGAAGGAACACTGAAGCTTTCTTT
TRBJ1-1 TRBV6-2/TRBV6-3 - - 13 CASSTGVNTEAFF TGTGCCAGCAGTACCGGGGTGAACACTGAAGCTTTCTTT
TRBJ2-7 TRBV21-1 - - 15 CASSKSRRRDYEQYF TGTGCCAGCAGCAAAAGTAGGAGGAGAGACTACGAGCAGTACTTC
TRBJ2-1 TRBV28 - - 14 CASSSTGRRTEQFF TGTGCCAGCAGTTCGACAGGAAGACGCACTGAGCAGTTCTTC
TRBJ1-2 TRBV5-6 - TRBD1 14 CASSLSPGQGQWTF TGTGCCAGCAGCTTGTCTCCGGGACAGGGACAGTGGACCTTC
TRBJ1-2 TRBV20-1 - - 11 CSARDSGVYTF TGCAGTGCTAGAGATTCCGGGGTCTACACCTTC
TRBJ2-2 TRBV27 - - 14 CASSRRRNTGELFF TGTGCCAGCAGTCGAAGGAGGAACACCGGGGAGCTGTTTTTT
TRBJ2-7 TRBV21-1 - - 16 CASSKRHFLLWYEQYF TGTGCCAGCAGCAAGCGACACTTCCTCCTTTGGTACGAGCAGTACTTC
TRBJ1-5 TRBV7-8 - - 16 CASSLLGDYSNQPQHF TGTGCCAGCAGCCTCCTTGGGGACTATAGCAATCAGCCCCAGCATTTT
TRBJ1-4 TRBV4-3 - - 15 CASSQGRQPNEKLFF TGCGCCAGCAGCCAAGGTAGACAGCCTAATGAAAAACTGTTTTTT
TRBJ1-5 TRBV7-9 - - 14 CASSGQFSNQPQHF TGTGCCAGCAGCGGACAGTTTAGCAATCAGCCCCAGCATTTT
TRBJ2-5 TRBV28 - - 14 CASSLLATQETQYF TGTGCCAGCAGTTTGTTAGCGACCCAAGAGACCCAGTACTTC
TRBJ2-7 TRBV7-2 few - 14 CASSYQGQFYEQYF TGTGCCAGCAGCTACCAAGGACAGTTCTACGAGCAGTACTTC
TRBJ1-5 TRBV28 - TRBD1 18 CASSLPTNNRGRNQPQHF TGTGCCAGCAGTTTACCTACAAACAACAGGGGAAGGAATCAGCCCCAGCATTTT
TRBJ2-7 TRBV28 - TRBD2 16 CASSPARGTSVYEQYF TGTGCCAGCAGCCCGGCAAGGGGGACTAGCGTTTACGAGCAGTACTTC
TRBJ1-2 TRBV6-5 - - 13 CASSSLHNYGYTF TGTGCCAGCAGTTCGTTACATAACTATGGCTACACCTTC
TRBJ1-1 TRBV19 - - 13 CASSIRRDTEAFF TGTGCCAGTAGTATACGGCGGGACACTGAAGCTTTCTTT
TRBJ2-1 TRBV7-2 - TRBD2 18 CASSGRTSGRAPHYEQFF TGTGCCAGCAGTGGGCGTACTAGCGGGAGGGCCCCGCACTATGAGCAGTTCTTC
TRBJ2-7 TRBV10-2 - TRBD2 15 CASQRGAGAIYEQYF TGCGCCAGCCAGCGAGGAGCGGGAGCTATCTACGAGCAGTACTTC
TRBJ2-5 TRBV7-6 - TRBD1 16 CASSLPGQGLGETQYF TGTGCCAGCAGCCTCCCGGGACAGGGGTTAGGGGAGACCCAGTACTTC
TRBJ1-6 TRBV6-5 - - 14 CASSARQENSPLHF TGTGCCAGCAGCGCCCGGCAGGAAAATTCACCCCTCCACTTT
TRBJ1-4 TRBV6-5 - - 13 CASSLATNEKLFF TGTGCCAGCAGTCTCGCAACTAATGAAAAACTGTTTTTT
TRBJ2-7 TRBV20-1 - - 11 CSARDLYEQYF TGCAGTGCTAGAGATCTTTACGAGCAGTACTTC
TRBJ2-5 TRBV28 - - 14 CASSLAGYQETQYF TGTGCCAGCAGTTTAGCGGGCTACCAAGAGACCCAGTACTTC
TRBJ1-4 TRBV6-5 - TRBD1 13 CASRQGAREKLFF TGTGCCAGCAGACAGGGGGCTCGGGAAAAACTGTTTTTT
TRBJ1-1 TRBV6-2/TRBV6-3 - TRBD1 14 CASSPNRGLTEAFF TGTGCCAGCAGCCCTAACAGGGGGTTGACTGAAGCTTTCTTT
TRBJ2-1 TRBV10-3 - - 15 CAISKDRSNNAEQFF TGTGCCATCAGCAAGGACAGATCGAACAACGCTGAGCAGTTCTTC
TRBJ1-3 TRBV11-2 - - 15 CASSLEGGSGNTIYF TGTGCCAGCAGCTTAGAAGGGGGCTCTGGAAACACCATATATTTT
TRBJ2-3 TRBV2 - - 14 CASSYQRPPDTQYF TGTGCCAGCAGTTATCAGCGGCCCCCGGATACGCAGTATTTT
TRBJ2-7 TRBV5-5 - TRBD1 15 CASSTGTASSYEQYF TGTGCCAGCAGCACCGGGACAGCGAGCTCCTACGAGCAGTACTTC
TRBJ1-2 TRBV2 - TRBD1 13 CASSLQGHYGYTF TGTGCCAGCAGCCTACAGGGGCACTATGGCTACACCTTC
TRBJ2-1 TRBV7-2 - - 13 CASSPYGYNEQFF TGTGCCAGCAGCCCATACGGCTACAATGAGCAGTTCTTC
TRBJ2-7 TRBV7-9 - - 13 CASSLDSSYEQYF TGTGCCAGCAGCCTCGACAGCTCCTACGAGCAGTACTTC
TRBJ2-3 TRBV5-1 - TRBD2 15 CASSLAGGGSDTQYF TGCGCCAGCAGCCTAGCGGGGGGAGGATCAGATACGCAGTATTTT
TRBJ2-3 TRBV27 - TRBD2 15 CASRPGTTNTDTQYF TGTGCCAGCAGACCCGGGACTACCAACACAGATACGCAGTATTTT
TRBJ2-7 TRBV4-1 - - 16 CASSQDTGDLTYEQYF TGCGCCAGCAGCCAAGACACAGGCGACCTTACCTACGAGCAGTACTTC
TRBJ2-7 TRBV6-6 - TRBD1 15 CASRGDRGGLLEQYF TGTGCCAGCAGGGGAGACAGGGGTGGGCTTTTGGAGCAGTACTTC
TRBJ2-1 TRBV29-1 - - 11 CTSGVLGEQFF TGCACCTCCGGGGTTCTAGGTGAGCAGTTCTTC
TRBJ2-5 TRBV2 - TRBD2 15 CASRRGGLASETQYF TGTGCCAGCAGGAGGGGGGGACTAGCGTCAGAGACCCAGTACTTC